Given below is one TCR beta chain in context. Its antigen is not identified. The time point here: week 35, safety follow-up. The vaccine gave 300 ug of a 20-mer mutant IDH1 peptide subcutaneously per dose. From germline, CDR1 is LNHDA and CDR2 SQIVND (reference sequence). The V gene lost 1 base and the J gene lost 6 bases, with 9 bases spanning the gap. The CDR3 sequence is 13 residues long. This record comes from a study of a mutant IDH1 vaccine in newly diagnosed glioma. Produced via immunoSEQ multiplex PCR; TCRdb's table is partial and in-frame only. This sample has tens of thousands of clones, with roughly four fifths found just once.

The V gene is TRBV19, the J gene TRBJ1-2; tentatively, D is TRBD1 (5 bases). Here the sequenced sample was PBMCs, taken from a glioma patient whose treatment included an IDH1 peptide vaccine. The source of this sequence is a man between 50 and 59 years old with glioma. The CDR3 coding sequence is TGTGCCAGTAGTATAGGCAGGGAAGATGGCTACACCTTC. The encoded protein is CASSIGREDGYTF. The whole variable domain, filled in from reference TRBV19 and TRBJ1-2, reads DGGITQSPKYLFRKEGQNVTLSCEQNLNHDAMYWYRQDPGQGLRLIYYSQIVNDFQKGDIAEGYSVSREKKESFPLTVTSAQKNPTAFYLCASSIGREDGYTFGSGTRLTVV.